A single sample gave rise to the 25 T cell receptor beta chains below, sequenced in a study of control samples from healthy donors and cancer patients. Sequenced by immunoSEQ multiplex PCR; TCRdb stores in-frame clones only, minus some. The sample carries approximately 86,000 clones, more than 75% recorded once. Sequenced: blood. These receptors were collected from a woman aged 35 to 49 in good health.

The CDR3 sequence: CASSLAYRGTGDGYTF. DNA of the CDR3: TGTGCCAGCAGCTTAGCGTATCGGGGGACAGGGGATGGCTACACCTTC. The rearrangement links TRBV7-2 to TRBJ1-2; TRBD1 matches at 10 bases. This CDR3 region has 16 residues. V lost 0 bases, J lost 6 bases, and 7 bases stayed unmatched. Germline lookup yields CDR1 SGHTA and CDR2 FQGNSA.

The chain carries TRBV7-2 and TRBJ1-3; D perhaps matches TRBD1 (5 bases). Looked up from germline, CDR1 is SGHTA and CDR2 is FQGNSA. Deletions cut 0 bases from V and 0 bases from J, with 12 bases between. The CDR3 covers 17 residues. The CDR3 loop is CASSLAGAVISGNTIYF. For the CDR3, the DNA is TGTGCCAGCAGCTTAGCAGGGGCAGTCATCTCTGGAAACACCATATATTTT.

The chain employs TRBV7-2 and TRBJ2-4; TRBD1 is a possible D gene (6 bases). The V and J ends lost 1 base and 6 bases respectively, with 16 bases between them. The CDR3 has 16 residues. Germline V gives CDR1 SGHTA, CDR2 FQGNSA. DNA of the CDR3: TGTGCCAGCAGCTTAGGAACGGACAGTGCACTAAACATTCAGTACTTC. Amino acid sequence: CASSLGTDSALNIQYF.

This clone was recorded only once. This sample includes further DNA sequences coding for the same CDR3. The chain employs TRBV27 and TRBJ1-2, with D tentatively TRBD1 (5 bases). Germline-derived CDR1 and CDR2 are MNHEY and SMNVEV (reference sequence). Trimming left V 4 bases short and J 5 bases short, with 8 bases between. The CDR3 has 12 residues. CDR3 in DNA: TGTGCCAGCAGTTCGGGGGGGTATGGCTACACCTTC. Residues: CASSSGGYGYTF.

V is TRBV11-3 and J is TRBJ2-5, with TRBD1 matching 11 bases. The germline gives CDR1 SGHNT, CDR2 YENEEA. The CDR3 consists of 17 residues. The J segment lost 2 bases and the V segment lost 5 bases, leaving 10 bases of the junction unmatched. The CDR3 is CASSPRTGGARQETQYF. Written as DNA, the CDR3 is TGTGCCAGCAGCCCCAGGACAGGGGGCGCGAGACAAGAGACCCAGTACTTC. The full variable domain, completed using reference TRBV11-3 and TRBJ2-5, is EAGVVQSPRYKIIEKKQPVAFWCNPISGHNTLYWYLQNLGQGPELLIRYENEEAVDDSQLPKDRFSAERLKGVDSTLKIQPAELGDSAVYLCASSPRTGGARQETQYFGPGTRLLVL.

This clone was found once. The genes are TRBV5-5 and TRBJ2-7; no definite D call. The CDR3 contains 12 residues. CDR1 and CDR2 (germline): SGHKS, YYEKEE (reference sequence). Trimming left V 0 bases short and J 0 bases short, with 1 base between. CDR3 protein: CASSLASYEQYF. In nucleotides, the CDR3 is TGTGCCAGCAGCTTGGCCTCCTACGAGCAGTACTTC.

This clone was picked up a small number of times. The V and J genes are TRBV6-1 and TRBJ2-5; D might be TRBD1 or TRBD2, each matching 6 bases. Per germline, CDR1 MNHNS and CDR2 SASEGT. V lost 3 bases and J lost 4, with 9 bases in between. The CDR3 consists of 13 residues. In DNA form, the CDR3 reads TGTGCCAGCAGTGACAGGGGAGGAGAGACCCAGTACTTC. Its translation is CASSDRGGETQYF.

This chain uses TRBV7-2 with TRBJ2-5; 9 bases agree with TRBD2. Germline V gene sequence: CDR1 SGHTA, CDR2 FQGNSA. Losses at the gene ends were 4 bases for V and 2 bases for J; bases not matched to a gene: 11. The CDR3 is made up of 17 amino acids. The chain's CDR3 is CASSSGVSGGVQETQYF. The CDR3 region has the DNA TGTGCCAGCAGCTCGGGAGTTAGCGGGGGCGTTCAAGAGACCCAGTACTTC. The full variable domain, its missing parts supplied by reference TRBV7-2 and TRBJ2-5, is GAGVSQSPSNKVTEKGKDVELRCDPISGHTALYWYRQSLGQGLEFLIYFQGNSAPDKSGLPSDRFSAERTGGSVSTLTIQRTQQEDSAVYLCASSSGVSGGVQETQYFGPGTRLLVL.

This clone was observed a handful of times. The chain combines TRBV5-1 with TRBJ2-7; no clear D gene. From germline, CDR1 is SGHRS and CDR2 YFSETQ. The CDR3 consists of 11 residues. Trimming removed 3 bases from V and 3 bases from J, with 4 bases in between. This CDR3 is CASSSNYEQYF. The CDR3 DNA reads TGCGCCAGCAGCTCCAACTACGAGCAGTACTTC.

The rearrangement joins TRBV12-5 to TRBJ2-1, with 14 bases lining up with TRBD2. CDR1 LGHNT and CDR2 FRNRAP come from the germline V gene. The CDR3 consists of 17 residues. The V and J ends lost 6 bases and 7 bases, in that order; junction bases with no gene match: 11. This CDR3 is CASGNERLAGGPNEQFF. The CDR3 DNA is TGTGCTAGTGGCAACGAGAGACTAGCGGGGGGGCCTAATGAGCAGTTCTTC.

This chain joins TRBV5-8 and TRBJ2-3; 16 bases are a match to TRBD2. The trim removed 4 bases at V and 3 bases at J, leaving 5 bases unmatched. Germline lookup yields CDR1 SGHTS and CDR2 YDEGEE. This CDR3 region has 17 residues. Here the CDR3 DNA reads TGTGCCAGCAGCCCGGGACTAGCGGGGGGGCCGACAGATACGCAGTATTTT. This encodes CASSPGLAGGPTDTQYF.

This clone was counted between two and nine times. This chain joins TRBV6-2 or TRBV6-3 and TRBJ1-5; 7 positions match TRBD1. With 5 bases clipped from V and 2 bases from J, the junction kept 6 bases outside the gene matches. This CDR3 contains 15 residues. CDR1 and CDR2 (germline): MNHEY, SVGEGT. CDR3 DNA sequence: TGTGCCAGCAGTCCCCACGACAGGGGCAATCAGCCCCAGCATTTT. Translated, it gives CASSPHDRGNQPQHF.

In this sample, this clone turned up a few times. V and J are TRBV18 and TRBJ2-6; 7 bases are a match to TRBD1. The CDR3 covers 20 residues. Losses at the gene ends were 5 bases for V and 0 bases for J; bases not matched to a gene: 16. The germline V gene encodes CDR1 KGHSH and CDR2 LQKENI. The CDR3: CASSTWVRDRVFSGANVLTF. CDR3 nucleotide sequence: TGTGCCAGCTCAACGTGGGTCCGGGACAGAGTTTTCTCTGGGGCCAACGTCCTGACTTTC. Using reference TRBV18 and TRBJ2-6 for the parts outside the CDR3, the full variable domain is NAGVMQNPRHLVRRRGQEARLRCSPMKGHSHVYWYRQLPEEGLKFMVYLQKENIIDESGMPKERFSAEFPKEGPSILRIQQVVRGDSAAYFCASSTWVRDRVFSGANVLTFGAGSRLTVL.

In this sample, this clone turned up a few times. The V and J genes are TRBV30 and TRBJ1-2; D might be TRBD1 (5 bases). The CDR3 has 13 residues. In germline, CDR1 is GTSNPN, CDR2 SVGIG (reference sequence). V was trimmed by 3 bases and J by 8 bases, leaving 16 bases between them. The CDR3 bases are TGTGCCTGGAGGACGGCCCAGGGTTTAGGCTACACCTTC. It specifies CAWRTAQGLGYTF.

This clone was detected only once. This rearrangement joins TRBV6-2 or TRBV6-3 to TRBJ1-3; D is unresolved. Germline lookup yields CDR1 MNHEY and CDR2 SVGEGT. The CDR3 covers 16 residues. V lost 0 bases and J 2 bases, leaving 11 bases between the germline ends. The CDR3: CASSYSLGPTGNTIYF. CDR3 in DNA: TGTGCCAGCAGTTACTCCCTCGGGCCCACTGGAAACACCATATATTTT.

Here the CDR3 reads CASSESADTFYNEQFF. The CDR3 DNA follows: TGCGCCAGCAGTGAGTCGGCGGACACGTTCTACAATGAGCAGTTCTTC. J is TRBJ2-1 and V is TRBV10-1, with D perhaps matching TRBD1 (5 bases). This CDR3 spans 16 amino acids. Trimming pared 0 bases from V and 3 bases from J, leaving 12 bases between. CDR1 and CDR2 from the germline V gene are WNHNN and SYGVQD (reference sequence).

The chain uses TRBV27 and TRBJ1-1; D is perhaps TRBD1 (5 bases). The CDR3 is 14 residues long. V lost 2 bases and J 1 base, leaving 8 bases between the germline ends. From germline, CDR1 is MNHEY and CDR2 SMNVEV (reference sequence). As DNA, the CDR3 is TGTGCCAGCAGTTTACGGGGGGAGAACACTGAAGCTTTCTTT. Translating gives CASSLRGENTEAFF.

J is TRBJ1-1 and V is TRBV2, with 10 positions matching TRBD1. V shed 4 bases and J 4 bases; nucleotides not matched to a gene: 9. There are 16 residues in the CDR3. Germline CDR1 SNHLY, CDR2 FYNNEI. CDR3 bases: TGTGCCAGCAGTGCAGGGACAGGGGTGCATGTCACTGAAGCTTTCTTT. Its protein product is CASSAGTGVHVTEAFF. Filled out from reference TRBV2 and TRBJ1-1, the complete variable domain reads EPEVTQTPSHQVTQMGQEVILRCVPISNHLYFYWYRQILGQKVEFLVSFYNNEISEKSEIFDDQFSVERPDGSNFTLKIRSTKLEDSAMYFCASSAGTGVHVTEAFFGQGTRLTVV.

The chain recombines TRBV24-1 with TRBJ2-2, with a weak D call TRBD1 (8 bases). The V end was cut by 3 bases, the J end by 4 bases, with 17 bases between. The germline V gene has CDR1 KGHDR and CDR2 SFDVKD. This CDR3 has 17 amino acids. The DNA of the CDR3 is TGTGCCACCAGTGATCCTCCAGGGGGCGGGGGCACCGGGGAGCTGTTTTTT. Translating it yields CATSDPPGGGGTGELFF.

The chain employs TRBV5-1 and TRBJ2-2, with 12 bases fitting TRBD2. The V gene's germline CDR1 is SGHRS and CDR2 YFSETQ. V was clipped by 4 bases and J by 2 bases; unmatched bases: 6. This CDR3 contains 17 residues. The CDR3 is CASSLRTSGANTGELFF. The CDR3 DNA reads TGCGCCAGCAGCCTCCGGACTAGCGGGGCAAACACCGGGGAGCTGTTTTTT.

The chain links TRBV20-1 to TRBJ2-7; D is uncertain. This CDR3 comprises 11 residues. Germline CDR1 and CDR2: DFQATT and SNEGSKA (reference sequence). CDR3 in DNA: TGCAGCTACCTCGGAGAGGACGAGCAGTACTTC. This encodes CSYLGEDEQYF.

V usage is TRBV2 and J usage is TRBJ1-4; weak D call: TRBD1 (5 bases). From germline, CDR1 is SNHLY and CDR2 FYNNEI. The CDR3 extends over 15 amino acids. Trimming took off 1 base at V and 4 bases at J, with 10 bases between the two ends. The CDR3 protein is CASSEDRGGNEKLFF. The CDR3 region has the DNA TGTGCCAGCAGTGAAGATAGGGGCGGTAATGAAAAACTGTTTTTT.

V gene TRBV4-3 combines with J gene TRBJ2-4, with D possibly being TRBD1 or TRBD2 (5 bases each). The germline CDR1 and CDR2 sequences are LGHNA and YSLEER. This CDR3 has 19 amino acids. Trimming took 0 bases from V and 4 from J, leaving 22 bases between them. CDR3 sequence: CASSQDYGRWGSAKNIQYF. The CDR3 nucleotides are TGCGCCAGCAGCCAAGATTACGGACGTTGGGGGTCAGCTAAAAACATTCAGTACTTC.

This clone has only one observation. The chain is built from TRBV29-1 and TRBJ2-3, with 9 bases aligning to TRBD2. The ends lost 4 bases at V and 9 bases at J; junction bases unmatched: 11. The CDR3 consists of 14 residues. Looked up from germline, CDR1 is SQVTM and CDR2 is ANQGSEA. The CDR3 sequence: CSVVLAGKVDTQYF. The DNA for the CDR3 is TGCAGCGTTGTGCTAGCGGGGAAAGTAGACACGCAGTATTTT.

CDR3 in DNA: TGCGCCAGCAGCTCCGTCGGCGGAGGCCAGCCCCAGCATTTT. It specifies CASSSVGGGQPQHF. V gene TRBV5-1 combines with J gene TRBJ1-5, with D unresolved. Per the germline V gene, CDR1 is SGHRS and CDR2 is YFSETQ. The CDR3 has 14 residues. V shed 3 bases and J shed 7 bases, with 14 bases lying between them.